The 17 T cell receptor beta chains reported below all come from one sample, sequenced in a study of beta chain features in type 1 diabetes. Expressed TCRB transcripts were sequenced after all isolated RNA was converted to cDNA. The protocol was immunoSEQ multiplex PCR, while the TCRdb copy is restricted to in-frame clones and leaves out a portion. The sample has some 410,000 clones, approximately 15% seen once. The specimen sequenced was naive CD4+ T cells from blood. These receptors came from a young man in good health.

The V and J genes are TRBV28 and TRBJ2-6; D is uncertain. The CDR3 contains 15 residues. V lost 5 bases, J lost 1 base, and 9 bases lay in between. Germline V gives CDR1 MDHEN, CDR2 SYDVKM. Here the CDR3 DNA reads TGTGCCAGCAGTCTTAGACGGTCTGGGGCCAACGTCCTGACTTTC. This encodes CASSLRRSGANVLTF.

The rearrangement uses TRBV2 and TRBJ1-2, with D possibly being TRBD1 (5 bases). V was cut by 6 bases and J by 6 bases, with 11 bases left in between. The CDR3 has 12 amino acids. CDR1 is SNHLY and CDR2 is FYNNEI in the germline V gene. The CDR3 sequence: CASSRDYDGYTF. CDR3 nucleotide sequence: TGTGCCAGCAGCAGGGACTACGATGGCTACACCTTC.

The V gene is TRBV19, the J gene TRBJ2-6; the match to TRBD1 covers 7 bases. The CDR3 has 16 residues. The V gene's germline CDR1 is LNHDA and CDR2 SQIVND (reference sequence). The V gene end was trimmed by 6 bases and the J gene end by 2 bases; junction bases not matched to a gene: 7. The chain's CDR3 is CASSNPQGAGANVLTF. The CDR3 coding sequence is TGTGCCAGTAGCAATCCTCAGGGGGCTGGGGCCAACGTCCTGACTTTC.

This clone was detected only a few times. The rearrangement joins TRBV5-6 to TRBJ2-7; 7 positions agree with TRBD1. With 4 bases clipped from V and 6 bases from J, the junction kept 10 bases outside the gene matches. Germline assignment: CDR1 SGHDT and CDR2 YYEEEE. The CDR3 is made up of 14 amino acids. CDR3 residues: CASSETGTVSEQYF. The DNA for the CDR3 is TGTGCCAGCAGCGAGACAGGGACCGTCTCCGAGCAGTACTTC.

Written as DNA, the CDR3 is TGTGCCAGCAGCCAAGTACGGGACTACAACTACAATGAGCAGTTCTTC. Translation: CASSQVRDYNYNEQFF. The chain joins TRBV14 to TRBJ2-1; 7 bases map to TRBD2. The germline V gene has CDR1 SGHDN and CDR2 FVKESK. The length of the CDR3 is 16 residues. The J segment lost 3 bases and the V segment lost 1 base, leaving 6 bases of the junction unmatched. The variable domain in full, completed from reference TRBV14 and TRBJ2-1, reads EAGVTQFPSHSVIEKGQTVTLRCDPISGHDNLYWYRRVMGKEIKFLLHFVKESKQDESGMPNNRFLAERTGGTYSTLKVQPAELEDSGVYFCASSQVRDYNYNEQFFGPGTRLTVL.

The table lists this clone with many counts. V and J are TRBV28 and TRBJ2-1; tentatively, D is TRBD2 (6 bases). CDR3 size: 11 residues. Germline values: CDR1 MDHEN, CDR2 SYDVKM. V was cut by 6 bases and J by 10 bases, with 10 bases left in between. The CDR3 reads CASRSAGEQFF. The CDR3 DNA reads TGTGCCAGCAGGTCTGCGGGGGAGCAGTTCTTC.

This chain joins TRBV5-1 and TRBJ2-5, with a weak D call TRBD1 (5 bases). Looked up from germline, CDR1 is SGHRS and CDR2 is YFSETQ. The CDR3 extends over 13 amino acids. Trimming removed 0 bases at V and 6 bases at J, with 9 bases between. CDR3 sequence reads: CASSLGREQTQYF. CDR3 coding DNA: TGCGCCAGCAGCTTGGGCAGGGAACAGACCCAGTACTTC.

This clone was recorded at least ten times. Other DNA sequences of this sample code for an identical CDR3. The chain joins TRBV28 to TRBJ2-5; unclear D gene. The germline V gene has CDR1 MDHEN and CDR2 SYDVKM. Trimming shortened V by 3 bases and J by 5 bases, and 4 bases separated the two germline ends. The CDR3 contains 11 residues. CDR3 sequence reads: CASSLGETQYF. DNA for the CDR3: TGTGCCAGCAGTTTGGGGGAGACCCAGTACTTC. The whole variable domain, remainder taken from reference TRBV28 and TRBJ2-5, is DVKVTQSSRYLVKRTGEKVFLECVQDMDHENMFWYRQDPGLGLRLIYFSYDVKMKEKGDIPEGYSVSREKKERFSLILESASTNQTSMYLCASSLGETQYFGPGTRLLVL.

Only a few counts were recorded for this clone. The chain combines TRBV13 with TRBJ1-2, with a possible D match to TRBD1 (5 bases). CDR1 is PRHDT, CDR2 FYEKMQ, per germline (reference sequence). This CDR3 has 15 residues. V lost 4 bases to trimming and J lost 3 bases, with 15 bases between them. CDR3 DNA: TGTGCCAGCAGCTCCAGGGCGTCGGGGCACTATGGCTACACCTTC. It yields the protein CASSSRASGHYGYTF.

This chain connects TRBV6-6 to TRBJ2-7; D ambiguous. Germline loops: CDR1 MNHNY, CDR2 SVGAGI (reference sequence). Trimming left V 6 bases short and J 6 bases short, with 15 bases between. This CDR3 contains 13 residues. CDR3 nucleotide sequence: TGTGCCAGCAGCCGTGAAGATGAGTTCGAGCAGTACTTC. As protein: CASSREDEFEQYF.

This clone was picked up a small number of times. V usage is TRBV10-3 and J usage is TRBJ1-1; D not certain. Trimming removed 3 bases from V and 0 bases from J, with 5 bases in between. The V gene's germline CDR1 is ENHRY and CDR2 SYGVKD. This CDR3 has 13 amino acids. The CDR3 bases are TGTGCCATCAGTGATCGACTGAACACTGAAGCTTTCTTT. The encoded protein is CAISDRLNTEAFF.

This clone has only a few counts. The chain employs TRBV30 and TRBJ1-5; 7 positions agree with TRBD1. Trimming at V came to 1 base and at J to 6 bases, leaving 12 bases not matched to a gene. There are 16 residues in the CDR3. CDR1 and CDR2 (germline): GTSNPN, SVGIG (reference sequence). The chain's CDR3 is CAWSAHRGGMGQPQHF. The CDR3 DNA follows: TGTGCCTGGAGTGCCCACAGGGGAGGGATGGGTCAGCCCCAGCATTTT. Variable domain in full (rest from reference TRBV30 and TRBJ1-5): SQTIHQWPATLVQPVGSPLSLECTVEGTSNPNLYWYRQAAGRGLQLLFYSVGIGQISSEVPQNLSASRPQDRQFILSSKKLLLSDSGFYLCAWSAHRGGMGQPQHFGDGTRLSIL.

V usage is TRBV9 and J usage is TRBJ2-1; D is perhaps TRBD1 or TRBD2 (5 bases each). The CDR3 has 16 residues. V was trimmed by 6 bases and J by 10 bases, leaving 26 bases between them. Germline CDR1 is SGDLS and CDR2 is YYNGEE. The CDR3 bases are TGTGCCAGCACCAAGGGGTCGGGGCGAGGAGCGTGGGAGCAGTTCTTC. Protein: CASTKGSGRGAWEQFF.

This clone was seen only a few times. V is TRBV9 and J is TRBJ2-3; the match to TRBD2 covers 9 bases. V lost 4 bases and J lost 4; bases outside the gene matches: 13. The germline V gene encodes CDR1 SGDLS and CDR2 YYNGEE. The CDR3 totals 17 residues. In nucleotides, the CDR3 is TGTGCCAGCAGCCCCCATGGCTCTAGCGGGGAAGCAGATACGCAGTATTTT. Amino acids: CASSPHGSSGEADTQYF.

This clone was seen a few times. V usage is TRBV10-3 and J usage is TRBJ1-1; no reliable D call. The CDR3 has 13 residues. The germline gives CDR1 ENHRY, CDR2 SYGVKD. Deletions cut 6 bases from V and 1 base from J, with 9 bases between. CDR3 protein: CAIRGGQNTEAFF. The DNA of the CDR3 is TGTGCCATCAGGGGCGGGCAGAACACTGAAGCTTTCTTT.

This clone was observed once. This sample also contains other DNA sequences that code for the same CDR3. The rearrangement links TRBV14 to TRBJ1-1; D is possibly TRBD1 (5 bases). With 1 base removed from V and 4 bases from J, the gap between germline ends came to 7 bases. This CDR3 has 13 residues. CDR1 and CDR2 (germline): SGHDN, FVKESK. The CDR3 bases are TGTGCCAGCAGCCAAGTAGGGGCCACTGAAGCTTTCTTT. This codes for CASSQVGATEAFF.

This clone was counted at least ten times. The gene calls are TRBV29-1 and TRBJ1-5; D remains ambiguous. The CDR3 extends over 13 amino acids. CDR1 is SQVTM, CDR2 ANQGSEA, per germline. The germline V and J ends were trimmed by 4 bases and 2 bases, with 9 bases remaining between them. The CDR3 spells CSVGGDGNQPQHF. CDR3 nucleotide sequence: TGCAGCGTTGGGGGAGATGGCAATCAGCCCCAGCATTTT.